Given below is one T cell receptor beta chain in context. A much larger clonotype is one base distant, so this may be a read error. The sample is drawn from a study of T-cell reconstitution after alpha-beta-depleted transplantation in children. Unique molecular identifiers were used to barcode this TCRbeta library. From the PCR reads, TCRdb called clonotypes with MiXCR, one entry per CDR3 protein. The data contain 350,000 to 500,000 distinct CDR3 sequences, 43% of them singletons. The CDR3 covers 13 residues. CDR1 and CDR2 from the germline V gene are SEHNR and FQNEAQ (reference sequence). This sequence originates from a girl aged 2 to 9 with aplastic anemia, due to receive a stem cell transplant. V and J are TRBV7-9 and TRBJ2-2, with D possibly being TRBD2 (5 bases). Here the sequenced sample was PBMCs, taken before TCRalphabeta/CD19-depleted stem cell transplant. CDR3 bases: TGTGCCAGCAGCTTTGAGGGCACCGGGAAGCTGTTTTTT. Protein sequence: CASSFEGTGKLFF. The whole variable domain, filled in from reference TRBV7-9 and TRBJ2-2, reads DTGVSQNPRHKITKRGQNVTFRCDPISEHNRLYWYRQTLGQGPEFLTYFQNEAQLEKSRLLSDRFSAERPKGSFSTLEIQRTEQGDSAMYLCASSFEGTGKLFFGEGSRLTVL.